This T cell receptor (beta chain) was documented in a study of CD8 T cells in Susac syndrome. The CD8+ and CD4+ T cells were negatively isolated, with the TEMRA cells enriched by FACS. Trimming pared 2 bases from V and 0 bases from J, leaving 3 bases between. This CDR3 has 13 amino acids. CDR1 is SGDLS, CDR2 YYNGEE, per germline. A quantity of about 0.45 to 1 ug RNA underwent reverse transcription using random hexamers. With immunoSEQ multiplex PCR, TCR beta CDR3 was amplified across 54 Vbeta and 13 Jbeta. TCRdb reprocessed the immunoSEQ multiplex PCR reads with MiXCR, giving one entry per CDR3 protein. Among approximately 200,000 distinct CDR3 sequences listed, roughly 95% were seen once.

The specimen was CD4+ T cells from PBMCs. The clonotype comes from a human donor with multiple sclerosis. This chain links TRBV9 with TRBJ2-4; D call uncertain. The CDR3 spells CASSVGAKNIQYF. The CDR3 DNA reads as TGTGCCAGCAGCGTCGGAGCCAAAAACATTCAGTACTTC.